This T cell receptor (beta chain) appears in the sequencing data of a study of blood T cell repertoires in COVID-19. Germline V CDR1 and CDR2: KGHSH, LQKENI. The CDR3 runs 15 residues. V dropped 3 bases and J dropped 5; count of bases not matched to a gene: 3. The assay was immunoSEQ multiplex PCR, and TCRdb's table has in-frame clones only and misses some. The sample includes about 120,000 clones, roughly four fifths of them seen just once. The rearrangement links TRBV18 to TRBJ1-5; 11 positions agree with TRBD1. Sequenced material: peripheral blood. The sequence derives from a woman in her forties or fifties with acute or convalescent COVID-19. This chain's CDR3 is CASSPRTGGDQPQHF. The CDR3 DNA reads TGTGCCAGCTCACCCCGGACAGGGGGCGATCAGCCCCAGCATTTT.